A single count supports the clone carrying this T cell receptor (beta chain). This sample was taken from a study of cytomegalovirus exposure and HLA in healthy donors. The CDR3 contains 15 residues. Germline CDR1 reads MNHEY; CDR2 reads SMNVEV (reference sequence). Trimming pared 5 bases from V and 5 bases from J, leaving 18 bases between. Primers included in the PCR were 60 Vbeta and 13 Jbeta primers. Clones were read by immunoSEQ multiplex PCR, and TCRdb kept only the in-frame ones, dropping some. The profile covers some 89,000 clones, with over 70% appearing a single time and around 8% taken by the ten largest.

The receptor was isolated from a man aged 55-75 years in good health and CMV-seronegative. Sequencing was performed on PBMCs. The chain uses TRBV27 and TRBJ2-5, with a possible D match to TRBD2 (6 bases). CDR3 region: CASSIRLAGRETQYF. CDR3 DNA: TGTGCCAGCAGTATTAGGTTGGCGGGGCGGGAGACCCAGTACTTC.